The 3 T cell receptor beta chains given below trace back to one sample, sequenced in a study of graft-versus-host responses after intestinal transplantation. Researchers processed graft tissue to release intraepithelial and lamina propria lymphocytes. The table came from immunoSEQ multiplex PCR; TCRdb's copy has only in-frame clones and leaves some out. In the table there are some 15,000 clones, almost 70% of which are singletons. The sequencing here drew on ileum tissue, taken just over 700 days after intestinal transplantation. These receptors were obtained from a human patient who received an intestinal transplant, so some T cells may come from the graft donor.

The chain carries TRBV4-1 and TRBJ2-3; D not resolved. The CDR3 consists of 12 residues. Germline V CDR1 and CDR2: MGHRA, YSYEKL. Trimming cost V 0 bases and J 3 bases, with 1 base left between them. The CDR3, as DNA: TGCGCCAGCAGCCAAGAAACAGATACGCAGTATTTT. As protein: CASSQETDTQYF.

V usage is TRBV7-9 and J usage is TRBJ2-1; 8 positions match TRBD1. The CDR3 has 13 amino acids. V was clipped by 5 bases and J by 5 bases; unmatched bases: 2. Germline CDR1 and CDR2: SEHNR and FQNEAQ (reference sequence). CDR3 bases: TGTGCCAGCAGCCGGACAGGGCACAATGAGCAGTTCTTC. This gives the protein CASSRTGHNEQFF. Using reference TRBV7-9 and TRBJ2-1 for the parts outside the CDR3, the full variable domain is DTGVSQNPRHKITKRGQNVTFRCDPISEHNRLYWYRQTLGQGPEFLTYFQNEAQLEKSRLLSDRFSAERPKGSFSTLEIQRTEQGDSAMYLCASSRTGHNEQFFGPGTRLTVL.

This clone was detected a few times. This chain's CDR3 is CAISERTNGYNEQFF. The CDR3 DNA reads TGTGCCATCAGTGAGAGAACAAACGGATACAATGAGCAGTTCTTC. The chain couples TRBV10-3 to TRBJ2-1; D call uncertain. Trimming removed 2 bases from V and 4 bases from J, with 12 bases in between. Germline CDR1 and CDR2: ENHRY and SYGVKD. This CDR3 region has 15 residues.